This T cell receptor (beta chain) derives from a study of T cell changes during pregnancy in multiple sclerosis. Measured with immunoSEQ multiplex PCR; TCRdb has only the in-frame clones, and not every one. The sample carries around 59,000 clones, more than 85% recorded once. Germline CDR1 and CDR2: KGHSH and LQKENI. The CDR3 spans 15 residues. Trimming at V came to 4 bases and at J to 5 bases, leaving 8 bases not matched to a gene. The chain joins TRBV18 to TRBJ2-3; TRBD1 matches 8 bases. Specimen: peripheral blood, collected in the first trimester of pregnancy. This receptor was taken from a female donor with multiple sclerosis, enrolled in a pregnancy study. The CDR3 region has the DNA TGTGCCAGCTCACGATCTACAGGGGGTGGAGATACGCAGTATTTT. Translated, it gives CASSRSTGGGDTQYF.